The rows below give T cell receptor beta chains drawn from one sample of a study of T cells in Graves' hyperthyroidism and ophthalmopathy. In TCRdb, the multiplex PCR reads were re-called with MiXCR into one record per CDR3 protein. The sample has a few hundred thousand distinct CDR3 sequences, about 25% seen once. Sequencing was performed on blood. The receptors shown here come from a middle-aged man with Graves' hyperthyroidism. The CDR3 runs from the conserved cysteine through the conserved F or W. Fields, in order: J gene, clone size, V gene, D gene, CDR3 DNA, CDR3 protein. A D gene is named only where the DNA matches it firmly. Clone size appears in some rows only: once, few, many, or a class for an expanded clone.

TRBJ2-1 NA TRBV6-1 NA TGTGCCAGCACCAAAGAAGGCGTTATCAATGAGCAGTTCTTC CASTKEGVINEQFF
TRBJ1-5 many TRBV27 NA TGTGCCAGCAGTCCCAAGCAGCCCCAGCATTTT CASSPKQPQHF
TRBJ2-7 many TRBV12-3/TRBV12-4 TRBD2 TGTGCCAGCAGCCCCCTGGGGGAGGGAGGCGGGGAGCAGTACTTC CASSPLGEGGGEQYF
TRBJ2-3 many TRBV11-2 NA TGTGCCAGCAGCTCAAGCACAGATACGCAGTATTTT CASSSSTDTQYF
TRBJ1-1 NA TRBV7-7 NA TGTGCTAGCAGCTCCAGGGCGGACACTGAAGCTTTCTTT CASSSRADTEAFF
TRBJ2-1 NA TRBV5-4 NA TGTGCCAGCAGCTTGGGAAGCCGCGGAAACTACAATGAGCAGTTCTTC CASSLGSRGNYNEQFF
TRBJ2-7 many TRBV25-1 TRBD1 TGTGCCAGCAGACCCTACAGGGGGCCCTACGAGCAGTACTTC CASRPYRGPYEQYF
TRBJ2-7 NA TRBV12-3/TRBV12-4 TRBD1 TGTGCCAGCAGCCGACAGGGCGGCGACGAGCAGTACTTC CASSRQGGDEQYF
TRBJ2-7 many TRBV28 TRBD1 TGTGCCAGCAGTTCAACAGGGGTCGAGCAGTACTTC CASSSTGVEQYF
TRBJ2-2 NA TRBV5-1 TRBD2 TGCGCCAGCAGCCTGCTAGCGGGGAACGGGGAGCTGTTTTTT CASSLLAGNGELFF
TRBJ2-1 many TRBV2 NA TGTGCCAGCAGAGAGGCCTCCGGCTACAATGAGCAGTTCTTC CASREASGYNEQFF
TRBJ2-3 NA TRBV5-4 NA TGTGCCAGCAGCTCAAAGAACTCCATTACAACAGATACGCAGTATTTT CASSSKNSITTDTQYF
TRBJ1-5 few TRBV27 NA TGTGCCAGCAGTTTATCTTCGGACTCATGGCCCCAGCATTTT CASSLSSDSWPQHF
TRBJ1-6 NA TRBV7-6 NA TGTGCCAGCAGCCCAAGCTCCTATAATTCACCCCTCCACTTT CASSPSSYNSPLHF
TRBJ1-1 NA TRBV6-1 NA TGTGCCAGCAGGGTGGCGGGGACTGAAGCTTTCTTT CASRVAGTEAFF
TRBJ1-3 NA TRBV12-3/TRBV12-4 NA TGTGCCAGCAGAGCCCAAGGGGTCATAGGGACCATATATTTT CASRAQGVIGTIYF
TRBJ2-1 few TRBV14 NA TGTGCCAGCAGCCAAGCCTTCAGCCCCAACAAACGAGAGCAGTTCTTC CASSQAFSPNKREQFF
TRBJ2-2 NA TRBV19 TRBD1 TGTGCCAGTAGAGCCGGGACAGAAACCGGGGAGCTGTTTTTT CASRAGTETGELFF
TRBJ2-5 many TRBV7-8 NA TGTGCCAGCAGCTTAGCGGGGTCAGGGTCAGAGACCCAGTACTTC CASSLAGSGSETQYF
TRBJ2-3 many TRBV19 NA TGTGCCAGTAGTATGGAGGGCAGATTCACAGATACGCAGTATTTT CASSMEGRFTDTQYF
TRBJ2-7 NA TRBV4-2 NA TGTGCCAGCAGCCAAGAGTCTGTTTCCGTCGAGCAGTACTTC CASSQESVSVEQYF
TRBJ2-2 NA TRBV7-3 NA TGTGCCAGCAGCTTAGACGGGGGCAACACCGGGGAGCTGTTTTTT CASSLDGGNTGELFF
TRBJ2-3 few TRBV14 NA TGTGCCAGCAGCCATCTTACTACCACAGATACGCAGTATTTT CASSHLTTTDTQYF